Below are 10 T cell receptor beta chains sequenced from a single sample in a study of a mutant IDH1 vaccine in newly diagnosed glioma. This table comes from immunoSEQ multiplex PCR, and its TCRdb copy is limited to in-frame clones, with some not included. The profile shows 50,000 to 65,000 clones, around 87% of them singletons. Their antigens are not known. The time point: week 23, last vaccination. Vaccination comprised doses that each held 300 ug of mutant IDH1 20-mer peptide, plus topical imiquimod. Sequenced material: PBMCs, taken from a glioma patient whose treatment included an IDH1 peptide vaccine. These receptors came from a man aged 40-49 years with glioma.

The V gene is TRBV7-9, the J gene TRBJ2-1; 9 positions agree with TRBD1. V dropped 3 bases and J dropped 10; count of bases not matched to a gene: 7. This CDR3 region has 14 residues. CDR1 SEHNR and CDR2 FQNEAQ come from the germline V gene (reference sequence). The CDR3 here is CASSFIQGALEQFF. Here the CDR3 DNA reads TGTGCCAGCAGCTTCATACAGGGGGCTTTGGAGCAGTTCTTC.

The chain is built from TRBV7-2 and TRBJ1-2, with 8 bases identical to TRBD1. From germline, CDR1 is SGHTA and CDR2 FQGNSA. This CDR3 has 16 amino acids. The V and J ends lost 5 bases and 6 bases, in that order; junction bases with no gene match: 14. As DNA, the CDR3 is TGTGCCAGCAGCCCAACGCGGGGACAGGTTCGGAATGGCTACACCTTC. Its translation is CASSPTRGQVRNGYTF.

This clone was seen only a few times. This rearrangement joins TRBV6-1 to TRBJ2-1; 7 bases align to TRBD2. CDR1 is MNHNS, CDR2 SASEGT, per germline. J was trimmed by 9 bases and V by 3 bases; bases with no gene match: 5. The CDR3 is made up of 13 amino acids. CDR3 coding DNA: TGTGCCAGCAGTGATTATGGGGAGGGTGAGCAGTTCTTC. It yields the protein CASSDYGEGEQFF.

This chain connects TRBV16 to TRBJ1-5; D gene unclear. The CDR3 contains 17 residues. The V end was cut by 0 bases, the J end by 5 bases, with 17 bases between. Germline assignment: CDR1 KGHSY and CDR2 FQNENV. CDR3 region: CASSQSWGGGRYQPQHF. DNA of the CDR3: TGTGCCAGCAGCCAATCCTGGGGAGGTGGCCGTTATCAGCCCCAGCATTTT.

This clone occurred a few times. The gene calls are TRBV19 and TRBJ1-1; no clear D. The CDR3 runs to 13 residues. The V and J ends lost 7 bases and 1 base respectively, with 10 bases between them. Germline CDR1 is LNHDA and CDR2 is SQIVND (reference sequence). The CDR3 DNA is TGTGCCAGTACCCCGTGGGGGAACACTGAAGCTTTCTTT. Amino acid sequence: CASTPWGNTEAFF.

This chain connects TRBV7-9 to TRBJ1-5; 7 nucleotides agree with TRBD1. Germline V gene data show CDR1 as SEHNR and CDR2 as FQNEAQ (reference sequence). Trimming took 4 bases from V and 9 from J; bases not matched to a gene: 6. The CDR3 runs to 13 residues. The CDR3 reads CASSSRGIGPQHF. The DNA for the CDR3 is TGTGCCAGCAGCTCCAGGGGGATAGGGCCCCAGCATTTT. The full variable domain, with the rest looked up from reference TRBV7-9 and TRBJ1-5, is DTGVSQNPRHKITKRGQNVTFRCDPISEHNRLYWYRQTLGQGPEFLTYFQNEAQLEKSRLLSDRFSAERPKGSFSTLEIQRTEQGDSAMYLCASSSRGIGPQHFGDGTRLSIL.

The chain carries TRBV6-1 and TRBJ1-4, with D tentatively TRBD1 (5 bases). Germline lookup yields CDR1 MNHNS and CDR2 SASEGT. Between the trimmed V and J ends, which lost 6 bases and 0 bases, there was a span of 8 bases. CDR3 length equals 14 residues. The chain's CDR3 is CASRTAATNEKLFF. DNA for the CDR3: TGTGCCAGCAGGACAGCCGCAACTAATGAAAAACTGTTTTTT.

The chain recombines TRBV7-8 with TRBJ2-7; TRBD1 matches 7 bases. Trimming removed 0 bases from V and 7 bases from J; junction bases left unmatched: 3. Germline CDR1 is SGHVS and CDR2 is FQNEAQ. This CDR3 is 13 amino acids long. CDR3 nucleotide sequence: TGTGCCAGCAGCTTAGCAGGACAGGCAGAGCAGTACTTC. It codes for CASSLAGQAEQYF.

This sequence joins TRBV11-2 and TRBJ2-5; D may be TRBD1 or TRBD2 (7 bases each). Germline loops: CDR1 SGHAT, CDR2 FQNNGV. The CDR3 has 16 residues. V gave up 2 bases and J gave up 2 bases, with 15 bases separating them. For the CDR3, the DNA is TGTGCCAGCAGCTTACTCCCAGGGGGGGGTCAAGAGACCCAGTACTTC. Translated: CASSLLPGGGQETQYF.

V gene TRBV19 combines with J gene TRBJ1-2; D not certain. V lost 7 bases, J lost 6 bases, and 12 bases lay in between. Germline lookup yields CDR1 LNHDA and CDR2 SQIVND (reference sequence). The CDR3 is 12 amino acids. The CDR3 spells CASTQGPDGYTF. In nucleotides, the CDR3 is TGTGCCAGTACGCAAGGGCCTGATGGCTACACCTTC.